The TCR beta chain described here comes from a study of blood T cell repertoires in COVID-19. As for the study in general: Italy, Spain and the United States were the sources of the convalescent and acute COVID-19 samples. Sources were T cells, B-cell-depleted T cells, or PBMCs; the material itself was cDNA or gDNA.

Original processing methods: Amplification with reference gene primers provided the estimates of nucleated cell counts. Assay used: immunoSEQ multiplex PCR; TCRdb lists only in-frame clones, some missing. V and J calls and clone size come straight from that table; D and trimming were deduced from the DNA. The table records 50,000 to 60,000 clones, 80% to 85% of them present only once. The source is a human donor in a cohort sampled during active or convalescent COVID-19. Sequenced sample: peripheral blood.

CDR3 nucleotides: TGTGCCAGCAGCAAAGTCGGGGGTGCTGAAAAACTGTTTTTT. Translating gives CASSKVGGAEKLFF. This sequence joins TRBV21-1 and TRBJ1-4. TRBV21-1 is a listed pseudogene. The CDR3 runs to 14 residues.